One and the same sample provided the 17 T cell receptor beta chains below, sequenced in a study of T-cell memory formation after mild COVID-19. MiXCR, run by TCRdb on the 5' RACE reads, gives a single entry per CDR3 protein. This table has approximately 350,000 distinct CDR3 sequences, around 13% appearing once. Sequencing was done on a sample of PBMCs or a T cell subset sorted from them (not recorded which). The origin of the receptors is a man younger than 30 who had mild COVID-19 (a few samples of this study predate the infection). Cell type and time point are not known.

This clonotype was detected a few times. A junction boundary mismatches the germline segment, possibly from a read error. The chain employs TRBV5-6 and TRBJ2-7, with D maybe TRBD2 (5 bases). Germline V CDR1 and CDR2: SGHDT, YYEEEE. The CDR3 runs 11 residues. CDR3 nucleotides: TGTGCCAGCAGCGGCGGTGCGGACTTGGTCTTC. Translating gives CASSGGADLVF. The entire variable domain, with the rest obtained from reference TRBV5-6 and TRBJ2-7, is as follows: DAGVTQSPTHLIKTRGQQVTLRCSPKSGHDTVSWYQQALGQGPQFIFQYYEEEERQRGNFPDRFSGHQFPNYSSELNVNALLLGDSALYLCASSGGADLVFGPGTRLTVT.

The sample holds a few counts of this clonotype. The J gene is TRBJ2-5, the V gene TRBV27; 8 bases line up with TRBD2. Trimming cost V 2 bases and J 5 bases; bases outside gene matches: 7. The CDR3 consists of 15 residues. Germline-derived CDR1 and CDR2 are MNHEY and SMNVEV (reference sequence). The CDR3 loop is CASSLISGGLETQYF. The CDR3 DNA reads TGTGCCAGCAGTTTAATTTCGGGGGGGCTGGAGACCCAGTACTTC.

The chain couples TRBV4-2 to TRBJ2-1; 10 bases map to TRBD2. CDR3 size: 15 residues. Trimming at V came to 0 bases and at J to 9 bases, leaving 5 bases not matched to a gene. Germline V CDR1 and CDR2: LGHNA, YNFKEQ. The CDR3: CASSQDPSSGGEQFF. The CDR3 DNA is TGTGCCAGCAGCCAAGATCCGTCTAGCGGGGGTGAGCAGTTCTTC.

This clonotype was seen ten or more times. The genes are TRBV5-1 and TRBJ2-5, with 7 bases aligning to TRBD1. V shed 2 bases, J shed 3 bases, and the junction held 10 bases outside the gene matches. Per germline, CDR1 SGHRS and CDR2 YFSETQ. This CDR3 has 16 amino acids. The DNA of the CDR3 is TGCGCCAGCAGCTTCTCGACAGGGACCGGAGAAGAGACCCAGTACTTC. Protein: CASSFSTGTGEETQYF.

With regard to this clonotype: A read error may produce the germline difference seen at one junction end. V is TRBV12-3 or TRBV12-4 and J is TRBJ2-1; TRBD1 is a possible D gene (5 bases). The length of the CDR3 is 14 residues. CDR3 nucleotide sequence: TGTGCCTGCAGGACGCAAGGCCCAGGGAATGTGCAGTTCTTC. Its protein product is CACRTQGPGNVQFF.

A few counts support this clonotype. J is TRBJ1-6 and V is TRBV21-1; TRBD1 is taken as the D call from the table, unchecked against the DNA. TRBV21-1 is a pseudogene. CDR3 length: 14 amino acids. CDR3 bases: TGTGCCAGCAGCCCCCGGACACGGGATTCACCCCTCCACTTT. Its protein product is CASSPRTRDSPLHF.

The chain combines TRBV7-3 with TRBJ2-2; unclear D gene. V shed 0 bases and J shed 4 bases, with 6 bases lying between them. The CDR3 has 14 amino acids. Germline lookup yields CDR1 SGHTA and CDR2 FQGTGA. This chain's CDR3 is CASSLTSVTGELFF. The CDR3 DNA reads as TGTGCCAGCAGCTTAACGTCGGTCACCGGGGAGCTGTTTTTT. Looking up the rest from reference TRBV7-3 and TRBJ2-2 gives the full variable domain: GAGVSQTPSNKVTEKGKYVELRCDPISGHTALYWYRQSLGQGPEFLIYFQGTGAADDSGLPNDRFFAVRPEGSVSTLKIQRTERGDSAVYLCASSLTSVTGELFFGEGSRLTVL.

This clonotype was seen only a few times. The V gene is TRBV20-1, the J gene TRBJ1-1; D gene unclear. Trimming shortened V by 6 bases and J by 5 bases, and 13 bases separated the two germline ends. The CDR3 is made up of 12 amino acids. The germline gives CDR1 DFQATT, CDR2 SNEGSKA (reference sequence). CDR3 region: CSATIKPTEAFF. In DNA, the CDR3 is TGCAGTGCCACTATCAAACCTACTGAAGCTTTCTTT.

This clonotype was found many times. The rearrangement uses TRBV4-1 and TRBJ2-3; tentative D call: TRBD2 (6 bases). CDR1 and CDR2 from the germline V gene are MGHRA and YSYEKL. The V end lost 0 bases, the J end lost 1 base, and 17 bases lay between the germline ends. CDR3 length equals 18 residues. CDR3 residues: CASSQDFTGGFGTDTQYF. The CDR3 DNA follows: TGCGCCAGCAGCCAAGACTTTACCGGGGGTTTTGGCACAGATACGCAGTATTTT.

Ten or more counts support this clonotype. The gene calls are TRBV5-1 and TRBJ2-3; D not resolved. The CDR3 runs to 14 residues. V was clipped by 7 bases and J by 6 bases, with 18 bases between them. The germline V gene has CDR1 SGHRS and CDR2 YFSETQ. The CDR3 region is CASCLLSPRDTQYF. DNA for the CDR3: TGCGCCAGCTGCCTACTTAGCCCGAGGGATACGCAGTATTTT.

Many counts were recorded for this clonotype. This chain links TRBV12-3 or TRBV12-4 with TRBJ2-1, with 9 bases fitting TRBD1. V shed 6 bases and J 4 bases; nucleotides not matched to a gene: 10. The CDR3 length is 16 residues. Here the CDR3 reads CASRTDRDRAYNEQFF. The CDR3 nucleotides are TGTGCCAGCAGAACCGATCGGGACAGGGCGTACAATGAGCAGTTCTTC.

This clonotype came up many times. This sequence joins TRBV6-5 and TRBJ1-2; 7 nucleotides align to TRBD1. This CDR3 is built from 13 residues. V lost 6 bases and J lost 4; bases outside the gene matches: 5. Looked up from germline, CDR1 is MNHEY and CDR2 is SVGAGI. Written as DNA, the CDR3 is TGTGCCAGCAGCCTAGGGGGCGGCTATGGCTACACCTTC. It yields the protein CASSLGGGYGYTF.

The chain recombines TRBV7-6 with TRBJ2-1; 9 bases fit TRBD2. CDR1 and CDR2 (germline): SGHVS, FNYEAQ. V lost 5 bases, J lost 9 bases, and 11 bases stayed unmatched. CDR3 length: 15 residues. The CDR3 sequence is CASSPRGGGFLEQFF. The CDR3 DNA is TGTGCCAGCAGCCCGCGGGGGGGCGGTTTTCTTGAGCAGTTCTTC.

This clonotype appeared a few times. V usage is TRBV29-1 and J usage is TRBJ2-3; TRBD2 is a possible D gene (6 bases). Germline values: CDR1 SQVTM, CDR2 ANQGSEA. This CDR3 is 14 amino acids long. The V end lost 7 bases, the J end lost 1 base, and 15 bases lay between the germline ends. The DNA for the CDR3 is TGCAGCGCCGAGGGAGGAGGTGGCACAGATACGCAGTATTTT. Translated: CSAEGGGGTDTQYF.

A few counts support this clonotype. This chain links TRBV4-2 with TRBJ1-2; 9 bases are shared with TRBD1. Germline V gene lookup returns CDR1 LGHNA and CDR2 YNFKEQ. There are 15 residues in the CDR3. The junction had 10 bases not matched to a gene; V was cut back by 3 bases and J by 8 bases. This chain's CDR3 is CASSHSGTGLIGYTF. In DNA, the CDR3 is TGTGCCAGCAGCCACTCCGGGACAGGGCTCATCGGCTACACCTTC.

V usage is TRBV6-2 or TRBV6-3 and J usage is TRBJ2-1; 12 nucleotides match TRBD1. This CDR3 comprises 16 residues. V shed 5 bases, J shed 8 bases, and the junction held 10 bases outside the gene matches. Germline values: CDR1 MNHEY, CDR2 SVGEGT. The DNA for the CDR3 is TGTGCCAGCAGTGGGACCGGGACAGGGGGCATCTATGAGCAGTTCTTC. This gives the protein CASSGTGTGGIYEQFF.

V is TRBV29-1 and J is TRBJ1-1; D perhaps matches TRBD1 (5 bases). Germline V gene data show CDR1 as SQVTM and CDR2 as ANQGSEA. V lost 5 bases to trimming and J lost 1 base, with 17 bases between them. The length of the CDR3 is 15 residues. The CDR3 DNA sequence: TGCAGCGTTTGGGGCAGGGCTCGAACGAACACTGAAGCTTTCTTT. Residues: CSVWGRARTNTEAFF.